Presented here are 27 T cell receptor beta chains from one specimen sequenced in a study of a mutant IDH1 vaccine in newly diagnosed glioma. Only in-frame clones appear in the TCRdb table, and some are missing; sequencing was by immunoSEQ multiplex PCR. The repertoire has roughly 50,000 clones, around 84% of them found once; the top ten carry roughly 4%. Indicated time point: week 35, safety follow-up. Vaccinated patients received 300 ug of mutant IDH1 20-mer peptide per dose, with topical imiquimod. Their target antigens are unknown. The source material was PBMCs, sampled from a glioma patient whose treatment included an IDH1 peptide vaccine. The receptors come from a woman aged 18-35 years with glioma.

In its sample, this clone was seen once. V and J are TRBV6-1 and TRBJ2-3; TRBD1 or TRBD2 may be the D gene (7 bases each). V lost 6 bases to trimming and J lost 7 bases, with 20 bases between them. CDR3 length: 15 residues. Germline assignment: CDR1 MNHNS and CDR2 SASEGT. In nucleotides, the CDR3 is TGTGCCAGCAGGGGAGCCAGGGGGGGCTCCAATACGCAGTATTTT. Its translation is CASRGARGGSNTQYF.

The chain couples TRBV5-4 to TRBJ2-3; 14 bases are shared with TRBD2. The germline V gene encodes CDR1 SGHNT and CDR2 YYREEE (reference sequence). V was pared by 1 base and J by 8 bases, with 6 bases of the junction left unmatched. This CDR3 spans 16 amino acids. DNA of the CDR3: TGTGCCAGCAGCTTGAGGACTAGCGGGGGGCCGGCTACGCAGTATTTT. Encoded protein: CASSLRTSGGPATQYF.

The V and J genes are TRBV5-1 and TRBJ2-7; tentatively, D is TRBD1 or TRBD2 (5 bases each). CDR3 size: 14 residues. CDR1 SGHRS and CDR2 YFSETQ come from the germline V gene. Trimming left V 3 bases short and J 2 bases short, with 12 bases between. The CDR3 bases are TGCGCCAGCAGCTCCGGGACCCTGGCCTACGAGCAGTACTTC. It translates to CASSSGTLAYEQYF.

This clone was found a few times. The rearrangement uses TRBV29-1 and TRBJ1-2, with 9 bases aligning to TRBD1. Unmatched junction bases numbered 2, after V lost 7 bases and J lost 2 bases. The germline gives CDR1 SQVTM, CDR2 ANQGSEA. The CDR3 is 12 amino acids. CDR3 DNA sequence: TGCAGCGAAGGACAGGGGAACTATGGCTACACCTTC. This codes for CSEGQGNYGYTF.

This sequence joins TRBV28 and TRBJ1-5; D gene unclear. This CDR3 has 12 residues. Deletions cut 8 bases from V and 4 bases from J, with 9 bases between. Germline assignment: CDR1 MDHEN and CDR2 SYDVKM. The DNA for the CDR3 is TGTGCCAGCGCCAGTCCAAATCAGCCCCAGCATTTT. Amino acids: CASASPNQPQHF.

CDR3 sequence reads: CASSPTGGSYGYTF. The CDR3 DNA reads as TGTGCCAGCAGCCCCACGGGGGGTAGCTATGGCTACACCTTC. The V gene is TRBV11-3, the J gene TRBJ1-2; D may be TRBD1 (5 bases). The CDR3 contains 14 residues. V gave up 5 bases and J gave up 4 bases, with 14 bases separating them. Germline lookup yields CDR1 SGHNT and CDR2 YENEEA.

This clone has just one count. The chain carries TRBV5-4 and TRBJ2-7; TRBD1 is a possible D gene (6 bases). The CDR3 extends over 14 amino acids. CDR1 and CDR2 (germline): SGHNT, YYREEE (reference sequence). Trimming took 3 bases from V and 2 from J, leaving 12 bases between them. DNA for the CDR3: TGTGCCAGCAGCTGGGGGACATCCGCCTACGAGCAGTACTTC. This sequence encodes CASSWGTSAYEQYF.

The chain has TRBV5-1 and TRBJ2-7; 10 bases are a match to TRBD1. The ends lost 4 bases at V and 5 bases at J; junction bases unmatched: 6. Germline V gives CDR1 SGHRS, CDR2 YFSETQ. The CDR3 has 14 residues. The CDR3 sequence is CASSRRTGGNEQYF. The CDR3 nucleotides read TGCGCCAGCAGCCGGAGGACAGGGGGGAACGAGCAGTACTTC. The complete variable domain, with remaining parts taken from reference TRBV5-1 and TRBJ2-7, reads KAGVTQTPRYLIKTRGQQVTLSCSPISGHRSVSWYQQTPGQGLQFLFEYFSETQRNKGNFPGRFSGRQFSNSRSEMNVSTLELGDSALYLCASSRRTGGNEQYFGPGTRLTVT.

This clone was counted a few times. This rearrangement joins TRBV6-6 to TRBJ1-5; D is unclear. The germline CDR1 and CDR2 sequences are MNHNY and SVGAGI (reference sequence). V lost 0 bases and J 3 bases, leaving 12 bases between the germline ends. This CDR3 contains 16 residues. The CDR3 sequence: CASSYSRRGFNQPQHF. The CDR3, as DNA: TGTGCCAGCAGTTACTCGAGGCGAGGTTTCAATCAGCCCCAGCATTTT.

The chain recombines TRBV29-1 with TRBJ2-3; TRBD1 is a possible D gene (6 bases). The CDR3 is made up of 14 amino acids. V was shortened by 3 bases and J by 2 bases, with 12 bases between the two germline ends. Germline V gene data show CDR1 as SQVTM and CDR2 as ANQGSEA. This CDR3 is CSVEGAAPTDTQYF. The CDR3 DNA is TGCAGCGTTGAGGGGGCCGCGCCCACAGATACGCAGTATTTT.

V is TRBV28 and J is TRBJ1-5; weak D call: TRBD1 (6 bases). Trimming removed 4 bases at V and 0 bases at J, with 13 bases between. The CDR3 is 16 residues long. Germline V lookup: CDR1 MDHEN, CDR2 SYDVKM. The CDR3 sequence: CASSSQDSHSNQPQHF. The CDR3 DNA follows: TGTGCCAGCAGTTCCCAGGACAGCCATAGCAATCAGCCCCAGCATTTT.

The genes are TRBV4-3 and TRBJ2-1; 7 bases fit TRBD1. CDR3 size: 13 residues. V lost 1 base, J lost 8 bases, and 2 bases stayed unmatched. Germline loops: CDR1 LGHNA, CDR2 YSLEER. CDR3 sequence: CASSQGDSDEQFF. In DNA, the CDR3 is TGCGCCAGCAGCCAAGGGGACAGTGATGAGCAGTTCTTC.

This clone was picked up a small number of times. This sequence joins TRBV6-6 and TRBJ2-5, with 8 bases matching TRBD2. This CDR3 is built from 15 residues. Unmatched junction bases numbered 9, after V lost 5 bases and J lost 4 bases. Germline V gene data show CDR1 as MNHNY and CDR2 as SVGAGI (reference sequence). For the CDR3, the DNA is TGTGCCAGCAGTCTGGGACTAGTATCCGCAGAGACCCAGTACTTC. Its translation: CASSLGLVSAETQYF.

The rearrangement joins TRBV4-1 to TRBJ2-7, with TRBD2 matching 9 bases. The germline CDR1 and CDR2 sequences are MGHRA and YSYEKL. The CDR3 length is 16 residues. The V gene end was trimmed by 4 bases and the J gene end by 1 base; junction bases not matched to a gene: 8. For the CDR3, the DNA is TGCGCCAGCAGCCCAAACCTAGCGGGACCTTCCTACGAGCAGTACTTC. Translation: CASSPNLAGPSYEQYF.

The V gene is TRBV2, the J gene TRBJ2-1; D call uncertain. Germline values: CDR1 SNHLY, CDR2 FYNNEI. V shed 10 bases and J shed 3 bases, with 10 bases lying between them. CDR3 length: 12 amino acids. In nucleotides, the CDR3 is TGTGCCATCCCCGATCGCTACAATGAGCAGTTCTTC. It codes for CAIPDRYNEQFF.

CDR3: CASSLFGTGYEQYF. The CDR3 DNA is TGCGCCAGCAGCCTATTCGGGACAGGATACGAGCAGTACTTC. The chain combines TRBV5-1 with TRBJ2-7; 8 bases are shared with TRBD1. The CDR3 runs to 14 residues. Germline V gives CDR1 SGHRS, CDR2 YFSETQ. With 4 bases clipped from V and 4 bases from J, the junction kept 7 bases outside the gene matches.

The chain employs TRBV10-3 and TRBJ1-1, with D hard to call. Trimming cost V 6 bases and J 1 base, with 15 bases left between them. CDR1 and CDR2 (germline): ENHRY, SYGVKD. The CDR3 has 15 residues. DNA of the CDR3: TGTGCCATCAGGCTAAACGACTTGGAGAACACTGAAGCTTTCTTT. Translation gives CAIRLNDLENTEAFF.

The CDR3: CASALRTSGTYSTDTQYF. The CDR3 DNA sequence: TGTGCCAGCGCCCTTAGGACTAGCGGAACGTATAGCACAGATACGCAGTATTTT. This rearrangement joins TRBV7-9 to TRBJ2-3; 10 nucleotides match TRBD2. The CDR3 sequence is 18 residues long. V was clipped by 8 bases and J by 0 bases; unmatched bases: 14. Looked up from germline, CDR1 is SEHNR and CDR2 is FQNEAQ (reference sequence).

This CDR3 is CASSLDILDTGELFF. The CDR3 DNA is TGCGCCAGCAGCTTGGACATCTTGGACACCGGGGAGCTGTTTTTT. The chain combines TRBV5-1 with TRBJ2-2, with D unresolved. Germline CDR1 and CDR2: SGHRS and YFSETQ. The CDR3 spans 15 residues. V was cut by 0 bases and J by 3 bases, with 9 bases left in between.

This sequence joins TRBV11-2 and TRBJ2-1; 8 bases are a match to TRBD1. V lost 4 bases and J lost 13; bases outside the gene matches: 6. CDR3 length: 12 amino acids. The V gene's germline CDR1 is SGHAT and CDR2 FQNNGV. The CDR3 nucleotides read TGTGCCAGCAGCTCCCTGGGGACAGGACAGTTCTTC. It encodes CASSSLGTGQFF. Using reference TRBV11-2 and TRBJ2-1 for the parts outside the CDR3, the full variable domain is EAGVAQSPRYKIIEKRQSVAFWCNPISGHATLYWYQQILGQGPKLLIQFQNNGVVDDSQLPKDRFSAERLKGVDSTLKIQPAKLEDSAVYLCASSSLGTGQFFGPGTRLTVL.

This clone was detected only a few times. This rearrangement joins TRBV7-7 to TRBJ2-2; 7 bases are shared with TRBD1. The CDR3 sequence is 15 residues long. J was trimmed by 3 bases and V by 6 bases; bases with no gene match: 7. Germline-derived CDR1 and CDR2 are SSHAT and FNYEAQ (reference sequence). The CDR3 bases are TGTGCCAGCAGTCCGACGACAGGGTACACCGGGGAGCTGTTTTTT. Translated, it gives CASSPTTGYTGELFF.

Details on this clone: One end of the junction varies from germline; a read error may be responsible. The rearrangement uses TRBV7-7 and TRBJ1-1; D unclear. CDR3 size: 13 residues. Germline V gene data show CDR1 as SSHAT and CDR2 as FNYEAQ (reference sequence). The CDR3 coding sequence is TGTGCTAGCAGTCGTGGGGTGAACACTGAAGCTTTCTTT. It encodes CASSRGVNTEAFF.

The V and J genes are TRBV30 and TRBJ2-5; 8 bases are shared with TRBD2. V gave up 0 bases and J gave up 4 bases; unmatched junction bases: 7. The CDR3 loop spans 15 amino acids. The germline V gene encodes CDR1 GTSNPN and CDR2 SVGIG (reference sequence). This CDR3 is CAWSVGAGVAETQYF. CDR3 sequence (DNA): TGTGCCTGGAGTGTCGGAGCGGGGGTTGCAGAGACCCAGTACTTC.

In DNA form, the CDR3 reads TGTGCCAGCAGTGAAGGGGACAGGAATTTCTACGAGCAGTACTTC. Translated: CASSEGDRNFYEQYF. The chain couples TRBV2 to TRBJ2-7; 8 nucleotides agree with TRBD1. The junction had 5 bases not matched to a gene; V was cut back by 1 base and J by 3 bases. Germline lookup yields CDR1 SNHLY and CDR2 FYNNEI. This CDR3 comprises 15 residues.

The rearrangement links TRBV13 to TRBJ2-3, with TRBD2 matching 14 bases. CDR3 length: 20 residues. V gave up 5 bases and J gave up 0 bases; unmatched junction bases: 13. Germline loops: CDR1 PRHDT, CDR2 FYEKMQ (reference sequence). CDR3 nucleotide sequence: TGTGCCAGCAGCCTCGAATTGACTAGCGGGGGGGCCGCGAGCACAGATACGCAGTATTTT. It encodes CASSLELTSGGAASTDTQYF.

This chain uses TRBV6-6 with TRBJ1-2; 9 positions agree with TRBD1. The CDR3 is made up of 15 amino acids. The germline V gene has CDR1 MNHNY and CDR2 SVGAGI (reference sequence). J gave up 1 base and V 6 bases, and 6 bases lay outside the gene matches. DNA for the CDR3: TGTGCCAGCAGCGTCGGGACAGGGTTTAACTATGGCTACACCTTC. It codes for CASSVGTGFNYGYTF.

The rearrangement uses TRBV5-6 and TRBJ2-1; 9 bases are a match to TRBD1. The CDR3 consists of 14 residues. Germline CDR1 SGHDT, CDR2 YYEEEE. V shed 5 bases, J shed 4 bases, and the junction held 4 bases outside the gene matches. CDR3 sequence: CASSLGTGYNEQFF. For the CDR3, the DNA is TGTGCCAGCAGTCTCGGGACAGGGTACAATGAGCAGTTCTTC.